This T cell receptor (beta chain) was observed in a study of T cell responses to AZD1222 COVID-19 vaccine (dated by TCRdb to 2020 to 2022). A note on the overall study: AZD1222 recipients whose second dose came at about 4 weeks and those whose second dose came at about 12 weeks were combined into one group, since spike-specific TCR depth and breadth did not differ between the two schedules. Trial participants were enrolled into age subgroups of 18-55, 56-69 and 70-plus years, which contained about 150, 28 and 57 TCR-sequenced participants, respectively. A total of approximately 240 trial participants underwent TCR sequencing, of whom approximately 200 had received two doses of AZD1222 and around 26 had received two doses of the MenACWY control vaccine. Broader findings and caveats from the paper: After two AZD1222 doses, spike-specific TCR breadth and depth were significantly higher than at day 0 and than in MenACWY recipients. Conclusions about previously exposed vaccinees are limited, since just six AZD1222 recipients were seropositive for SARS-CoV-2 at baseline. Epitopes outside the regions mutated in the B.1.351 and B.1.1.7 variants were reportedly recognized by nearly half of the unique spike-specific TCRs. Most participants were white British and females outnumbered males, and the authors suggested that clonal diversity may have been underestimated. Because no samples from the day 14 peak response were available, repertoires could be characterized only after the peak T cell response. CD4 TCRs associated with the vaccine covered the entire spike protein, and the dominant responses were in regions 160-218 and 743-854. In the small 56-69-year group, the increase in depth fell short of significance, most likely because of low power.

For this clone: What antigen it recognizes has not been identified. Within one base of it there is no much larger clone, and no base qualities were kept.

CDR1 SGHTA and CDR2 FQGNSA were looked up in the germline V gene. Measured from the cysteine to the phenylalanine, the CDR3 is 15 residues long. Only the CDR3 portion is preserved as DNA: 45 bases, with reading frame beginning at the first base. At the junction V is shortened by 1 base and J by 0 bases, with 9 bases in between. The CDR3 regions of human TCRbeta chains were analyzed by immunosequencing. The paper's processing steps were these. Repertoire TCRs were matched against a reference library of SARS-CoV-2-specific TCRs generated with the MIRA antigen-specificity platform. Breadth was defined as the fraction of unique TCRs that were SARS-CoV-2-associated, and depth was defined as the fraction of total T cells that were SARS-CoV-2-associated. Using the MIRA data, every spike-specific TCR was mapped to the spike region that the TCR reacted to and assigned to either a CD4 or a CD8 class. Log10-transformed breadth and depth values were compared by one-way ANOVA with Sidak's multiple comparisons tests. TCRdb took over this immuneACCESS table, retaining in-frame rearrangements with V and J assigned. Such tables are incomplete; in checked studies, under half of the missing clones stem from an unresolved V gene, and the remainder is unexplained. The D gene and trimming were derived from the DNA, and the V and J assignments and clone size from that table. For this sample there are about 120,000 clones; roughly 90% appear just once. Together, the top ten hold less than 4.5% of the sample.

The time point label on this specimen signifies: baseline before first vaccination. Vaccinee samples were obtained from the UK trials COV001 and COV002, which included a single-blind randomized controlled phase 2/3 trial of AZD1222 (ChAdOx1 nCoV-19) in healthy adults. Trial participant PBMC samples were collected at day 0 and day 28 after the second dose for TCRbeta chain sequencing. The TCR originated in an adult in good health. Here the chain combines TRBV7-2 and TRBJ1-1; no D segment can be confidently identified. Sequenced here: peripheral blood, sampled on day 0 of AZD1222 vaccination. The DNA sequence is TGTGCCAGCAGCTTAGGTGGCGGACTGAACACTGAAGCTTTCTTT. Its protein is CASSLGGGLNTEAFF.